Described below is a single T cell receptor (beta chain) sequence and its context. Its antigen is not identified. A library prepared for alpha chains yielded this beta chain as an off-target read; its size is of little meaning. The data stem from a study of spatial heterogeneity in lung cancer. Sample time point: sample taken at primary tumor resection. Donation came from approximately 69 patients with untreated early-stage non-small cell lung cancer. MiXCR, run by TCRdb on the 5' RACE reads, gives a single entry per CDR3 protein. This repertoire shows 100 to 150 distinct CDR3 sequences, about 28% found once; its top ten account for approximately 71%. V lost 1 base, J lost 6 bases, and 19 bases lay in between. Germline lookup yields CDR1 DFQATT and CDR2 SNEGSKA (reference sequence). This CDR3 spans 16 amino acids. General observations from the study: How many expanded intratumoral alpha and beta TCRs were present tracked the tumor mutation count, which was a count of nonsynonymous mutations.

The material sequenced was lung tumor tissue, taken at surgery. The chain has TRBV20-1 and TRBJ2-1; the D gene is possibly TRBD2 (7 bases). The receptor was derived from a female donor with early-stage non-small cell lung cancer. CDR3 nucleotides: TGCAGTGCTAGAGTCTTTAGGGGGGGCCATCGCAATGAGCAGTTCTTC. This translates into CSARVFRGGHRNEQFF.